The sequence of this TCR beta chain was determined in a study of OX40 agonist ivuxolimab in advanced cancers. Looking at the study overall: Ivuxolimab, which targeted the costimulatory receptor OX40 (CD134), was an agonistic, fully human IgG2 monoclonal antibody. Intravenous ivuxolimab was administered to patients every 2 weeks at six dose levels: 0.01, 0.1, 0.3, 1.5, 3 and 10 mg/kg. The paper reports the monotherapy dose-escalation portion (N ≈ 52 patients) of the phase I ivuxolimab trial. Of the roughly 54 patients in dose escalation, about 19 had hepatocellular carcinoma, about 15 had melanoma, 9 had renal cell carcinoma and 9 had head and neck cancer. In the dose-escalation cohort, over 65% of patients were male, and the mean age was approximately 55 years, with a range of about 23 to 80. The purpose of peripheral TCRbeta sequencing was to test whether ivuxolimab changed TCR sequence diversity and led to clonal T-cell expansion. Partial responses occurred in three dose-escalation patients, of whom one had hepatocellular carcinoma and two had cutaneous melanoma. Patients were allowed to have had prior anti-PD-1, anti-PD-L1 or anti-CTLA-4 therapy, and around 40% of the dose-escalation patients had previously received checkpoint inhibitors. Study-wide findings and limitations: On average, CD8+ T cells showed more expanded clones than CD4+ T cells after ivuxolimab. The antigen specificity of the clonally expanded peripheral T cells was not determined. At doses of 0.1 to 3.0 mg/kg, clonal expansion of both CD4+ and CD8+ T cells in blood was seen between baseline and week 6. In the 0.1-3.0 mg/kg groups, partial responders had among the lowest normalized peripheral clonal expansion, particularly in CD8+ T cells. Low levels of normalized T-cell clonal expansion were also seen in some patients who did not respond.

This clone was counted between two and nine times. It lacks a known antigen. Base qualities are missing; no much larger clone stands one base away. The trial excluded patients who had a history of autoimmune disease or who were on systemic immunosuppression. Peripheral blood for TCR sequencing was drawn from every dose cohort at baseline, at cycle 4 day 1 and at cycle 7 day 1. The samples were drawn from a first-in-human, open-label, multicenter phase I dose-escalation trial of ivuxolimab. Adults with locally advanced or metastatic melanoma, renal cell carcinoma, hepatocellular carcinoma or head and neck squamous cell carcinoma were enrolled in the trial. Before TCR sequencing, CD4+ T cells and CD8+ T cells were sorted from peripheral blood as separate populations. Inclusive of the bounding cysteine and phenylalanine, the CDR3 is 14 residues long. Only the CDR3 portion is preserved as DNA: 42 bases, with reading frame beginning at the first base. Unmatched junction bases come to 0, with V trimmed by 1 base and J by 2 bases. CDR1 and CDR2 were assigned from the germline V gene (reference sequence) as SEHNR and FQNEAQ.

Genomic DNA was extracted from sorted cells for sequencing of the TCRbeta CDR3 region. TCRbeta CDR3 regions were sequenced using the immunoSEQ Assay. TCRdb took this table from immuneACCESS and kept in-frame rearrangements with V and J called. Such tables lack part of the clones; where checked against another copy, unresolved V genes explain under half of the gap, and the rest is unexplained. The sample table holds roughly 87,000 clones, of which about nine tenths were seen once. Of the sample, about 9.4% falls within the top ten clones. This TCR was recovered from an adult with an advanced solid tumor such as melanoma, head and neck, liver or kidney cancer. In this chain, TRBV7-9 is recombined with TRBJ1-2, and 8 junctional nucleotides match TRBD1. This sample comprised CD4+ or CD8+ T cells sorted from blood, obtained in a trial of the OX40 agonist ivuxolimab. The CDR3 reads as follows: CASSLGQGNYGYTF. The DNA is as follows: TGTGCCAGCAGCTTAGGACAGGGGAACTATGGCTACACCTTC. When the CDR3 is completed using the reference TRBV7-9 and TRBJ1-2 genes on either side, the full variable domain is DTGVSQNPRHKITKRGQNVTFRCDPISEHNRLYWYRQTLGQGPEFLTYFQNEAQLEKSRLLSDRFSAERPKGSFSTLEIQRTEQGDSAMYLCASSLGQGNYGYTFGSGTRLTVV.